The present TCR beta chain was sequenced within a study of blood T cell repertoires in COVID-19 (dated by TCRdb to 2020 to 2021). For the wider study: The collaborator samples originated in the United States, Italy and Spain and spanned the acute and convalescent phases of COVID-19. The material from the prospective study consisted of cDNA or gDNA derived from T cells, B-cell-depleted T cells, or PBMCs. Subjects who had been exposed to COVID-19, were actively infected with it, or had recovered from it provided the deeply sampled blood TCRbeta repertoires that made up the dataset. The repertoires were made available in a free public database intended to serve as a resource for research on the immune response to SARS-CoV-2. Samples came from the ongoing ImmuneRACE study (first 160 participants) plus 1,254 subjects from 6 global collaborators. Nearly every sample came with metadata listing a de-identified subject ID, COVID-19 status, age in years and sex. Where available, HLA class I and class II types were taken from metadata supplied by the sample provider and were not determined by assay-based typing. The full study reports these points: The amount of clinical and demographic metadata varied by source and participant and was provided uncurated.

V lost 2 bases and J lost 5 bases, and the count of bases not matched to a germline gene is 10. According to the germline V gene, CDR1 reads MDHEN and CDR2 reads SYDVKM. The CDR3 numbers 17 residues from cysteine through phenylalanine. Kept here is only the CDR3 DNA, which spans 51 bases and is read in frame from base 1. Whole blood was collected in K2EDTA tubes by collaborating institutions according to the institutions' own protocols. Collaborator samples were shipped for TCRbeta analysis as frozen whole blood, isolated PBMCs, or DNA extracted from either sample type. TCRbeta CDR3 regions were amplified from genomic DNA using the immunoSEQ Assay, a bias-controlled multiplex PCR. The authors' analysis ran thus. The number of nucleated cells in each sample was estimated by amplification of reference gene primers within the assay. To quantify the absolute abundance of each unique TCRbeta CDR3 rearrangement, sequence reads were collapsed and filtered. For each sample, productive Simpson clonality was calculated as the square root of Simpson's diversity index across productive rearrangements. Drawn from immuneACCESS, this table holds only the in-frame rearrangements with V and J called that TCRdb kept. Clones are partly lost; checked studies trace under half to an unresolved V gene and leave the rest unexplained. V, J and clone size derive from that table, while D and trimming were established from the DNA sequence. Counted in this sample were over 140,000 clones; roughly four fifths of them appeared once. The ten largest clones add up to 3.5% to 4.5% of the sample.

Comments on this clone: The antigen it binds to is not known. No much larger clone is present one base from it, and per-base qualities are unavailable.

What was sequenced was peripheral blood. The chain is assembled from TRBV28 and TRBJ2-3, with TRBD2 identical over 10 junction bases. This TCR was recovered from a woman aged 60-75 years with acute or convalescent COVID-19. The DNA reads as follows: TGTGCCAGCAGTTTAGATCCTAGCGGGAGCTATAAAGATACGCAGTATTTT. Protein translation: CASSLDPSGSYKDTQYF.